The 9 T cell receptor beta chains below come from one sample, sequenced in a study of human T cells and chemical hapten exposure. TCRdb redid the calling of the RACE reads with MiXCR, one entry per CDR3 protein. The top ten clones hold under 7% of a sample with 350,000 to 400,000 distinct CDR3 sequences, about 6% of them seen once. Described time point: patch test 2, 6 weeks after DPC sensitization. Sample treatment: therapeutic diphenylcyclopropenone sensitization with weekly scalp DPC. Specimen: whole blood, collected in connection with sensitization to the hapten diphenylcyclopropenone (DPC). These receptors were obtained from a woman aged 18-29 years with alopecia areata. Some clones in this sample may be carry-over from other donors' samples.

This clonotype was picked up many times. The CDR3 protein is CASSLIQGYNSPLHF. In DNA form, the CDR3 reads TGTGCCAGCAGTTTAATCCAGGGGTATAATTCACCCCTCCACTTT. This chain uses TRBV12-3 or TRBV12-4 with TRBJ1-6; D possibly corresponds to TRBD1 (6 bases). The CDR3 length is 15 residues. V shed 2 bases and J shed 4 bases, with 9 bases lying between them.

This clonotype was counted only a few times. The chain joins TRBV5-6 to TRBJ1-2; D gene ambiguous. In germline, CDR1 is SGHDT, CDR2 YYEEEE. Trimming left V 2 bases short and J 2 bases short, with 7 bases between. The length of the CDR3 is 13 residues. CDR3 coding DNA: TGTGCCAGCAGCTTTTCCAGAAACTATGGCTACACCTTC. It codes for CASSFSRNYGYTF.

J is TRBJ1-2 and V is TRBV29-1; D unresolved. The germline V gene has CDR1 SQVTM and CDR2 ANQGSEA. This CDR3 comprises 13 residues. Trimming left V 1 base short and J 6 bases short, with 12 bases between. CDR3: CSVEGWVNHGYTF. DNA for the CDR3: TGCAGCGTTGAAGGCTGGGTGAACCATGGCTACACCTTC.

This clonotype was seen only a few times. This rearrangement joins TRBV2 to TRBJ2-7; perhaps TRBD1 as D (5 bases). Germline V CDR1 and CDR2: SNHLY, FYNNEI. V lost 6 bases and J lost 3, with 15 bases in between. This CDR3 contains 14 residues. CDR3 DNA: TGTGCCAGCAGCAGACAGCTTACCCTCTACGAGCAGTACTTC. Translated: CASSRQLTLYEQYF.

Here the CDR3 reads CASSYGGPSHNEQFF. CDR3 coding DNA: TGTGCCAGCAGTTACGGGGGACCGAGTCACAATGAGCAGTTCTTC. The chain combines TRBV6-2 or TRBV6-3 with TRBJ2-1, with D tentatively TRBD1 or TRBD2 (5 bases each). Trimming took 2 bases from V and 5 from J, leaving 13 bases between them. CDR3 length: 15 amino acids. The germline CDR1 and CDR2 sequences are MNHEY and SVGEGT.

This clonotype has ten or more counts. The V gene is TRBV2, the J gene TRBJ1-1, with a tentative D call TRBD1 (6 bases). This CDR3 spans 13 amino acids. CDR1 is SNHLY, CDR2 FYNNEI, per germline. The V end was cut by 5 bases, the J end by 6 bases, with 13 bases between. The CDR3 is CASSPLEGAEAFF. In DNA, the CDR3 is TGTGCCAGCAGTCCCCTGGAGGGGGCTGAAGCTTTCTTT.

This clonotype was observed at least ten times. This chain connects TRBV20-1 to TRBJ2-1; TRBD2 matches 7 bases. CDR3 length equals 14 residues. Trimming removed 3 bases from V and 4 bases from J; junction bases left unmatched: 6. The germline gives CDR1 DFQATT, CDR2 SNEGSKA (reference sequence). CDR3 loop: CSASGLAVYNEQFF. The CDR3, as DNA: TGCAGTGCTAGTGGGCTAGCGGTTTACAATGAGCAGTTCTTC.

This clonotype was recorded at least ten times. CDR3 DNA sequence: TGTGCCAGCTCCCGTCAGGCGGATCAGCCCCAGCATTTT. The encoded protein is CASSRQADQPQHF. J is TRBJ1-5 and V is TRBV7-2; D is undetermined. This CDR3 has 13 amino acids. V was clipped by 8 bases and J by 5 bases, with 13 bases between them. Germline CDR1 reads SGHTA; CDR2 reads FQGNSA.

This clonotype came up a few times. The chain is built from TRBV11-2 and TRBJ1-2; maybe TRBD1 (6 bases). This CDR3 contains 15 residues. V lost 5 bases, J lost 2 bases, and 15 bases lay in between. Germline V gene data show CDR1 as SGHAT and CDR2 as FQNNGV. The CDR3 bases are TGTGCCAGCAGCCTCGAAGGACAGCTGAACTATGGCTACACCTTC. This translates into CASSLEGQLNYGYTF.